Listed here are 9 T cell receptor beta chains from one sample, sequenced in a study of beta chain features in type 1 diabetes. Study findings and constraints: Type 1 diabetes patients had TCRB CDR3s that were shorter (moderately but significantly so) in all four CD4+ subsets.

Their antigens remain unidentified. Expressed TCRB transcripts were sequenced because the entire RNA isolate underwent reverse transcription. The table came from immunoSEQ multiplex PCR; TCRdb's copy has only in-frame clones and leaves some out. The repertoire has approximately 260,000 clones, roughly 22% of them found once; the top ten carry 0.028%. The sequenced sample was naive CD4+ T cells from blood. The origin of the receptors is a woman between 35 and 50 years old with type 1 diabetes.

On this clone: Germline and junction disagree at one end, which may indicate a read error. J is TRBJ2-7 and V is TRBV27; 11 positions agree with TRBD2. Looked up from germline, CDR1 is MNHEY and CDR2 is SMNVEV (reference sequence). The CDR3 runs 12 residues. CDR3 DNA sequence: TGTGCCAGCAGGTCGATAGCGGGAGGGCCCAACTTC. It encodes CASRSIAGGPNF.

The chain couples TRBV9 to TRBJ2-1; TRBD2 matches 7 bases. The germline V gene has CDR1 SGDLS and CDR2 YYNGEE. This CDR3 spans 14 amino acids. V shed 4 bases, J shed 1 base, and the junction held 2 bases outside the gene matches. The CDR3 bases are TGTGCCAGCAGCCAGGGACTATCCTACAATGAGCAGTTCTTC. It is translated as CASSQGLSYNEQFF.

The chain combines TRBV5-1 with TRBJ2-1; possible D gene TRBD1, 6 bases. CDR3 length equals 14 residues. Germline CDR1 reads SGHRS; CDR2 reads YFSETQ. Trimming stripped 4 bases from V and 5 bases from J, with 13 bases between. The CDR3 protein is CASSPTGRDNEQFF. For the CDR3, the DNA is TGCGCCAGCAGCCCGACAGGTAGGGACAATGAGCAGTTCTTC. Together with reference TRBV5-1 and TRBJ2-1, the CDR3 gives the full variable domain: KAGVTQTPRYLIKTRGQQVTLSCSPISGHRSVSWYQQTPGQGLQFLFEYFSETQRNKGNFPGRFSGRQFSNSRSEMNVSTLELGDSALYLCASSPTGRDNEQFFGPGTRLTVL.

This chain uses TRBV4-2 with TRBJ1-2, with 10 bases fitting TRBD1. Germline-derived CDR1 and CDR2 are LGHNA and YNFKEQ. This CDR3 is 13 amino acids long. V was clipped by 5 bases and J by 10 bases; unmatched bases: 7. CDR3: CASSKPGQGIYTF. Written as DNA, the CDR3 is TGTGCCAGCAGCAAGCCGGGACAGGGGATCTACACCTTC.

This clone showed up just a few times. The V call is TRBV9, the J call TRBJ1-1, with D tentatively TRBD1 (6 bases). V was shortened by 0 bases and J by 3 bases, with 12 bases between the two germline ends. Germline values: CDR1 SGDLS, CDR2 YYNGEE. The CDR3 totals 15 residues. CDR3 loop: CASSVVTGMDTEAFF. The CDR3, as DNA: TGTGCCAGCAGCGTAGTAACAGGGATGGACACTGAAGCTTTCTTT.

The chain couples TRBV5-4 to TRBJ2-7; D might be TRBD2 (6 bases). Trimming left V 3 bases short and J 0 bases short, with 10 bases between. This CDR3 has 14 residues. Germline V CDR1 and CDR2: SGHNT, YYREEE (reference sequence). In nucleotides, the CDR3 is TGTGCCAGCAGCTCCGGGAGTAGCTCCTACGAGCAGTACTTC. It translates to CASSSGSSSYEQYF.

This clone came up a few times. The chain is built from TRBV29-1 and TRBJ2-1; the match to TRBD2 covers 7 bases. CDR1 is SQVTM and CDR2 is ANQGSEA in the germline V gene. V shed 7 bases and J 3 bases; nucleotides not matched to a gene: 9. The CDR3 is 14 residues long. The CDR3, as DNA: TGCAGCGCCGCTAGCGGACCTAACTACAATGAGCAGTTCTTC. Translating gives CSAASGPNYNEQFF.

The chain employs TRBV11-2 and TRBJ2-1, with D perhaps matching TRBD2 (5 bases). Germline V lookup: CDR1 SGHAT, CDR2 FQNNGV. The CDR3 runs to 17 residues. Trimming cost V 4 bases and J 3 bases, with 19 bases left between them. The CDR3 loop is CASSSRGRGLGYNEQFF. CDR3 in DNA: TGTGCCAGCAGCTCACGAGGTCGGGGTCTGGGCTACAATGAGCAGTTCTTC.

This clone was observed a handful of times. The chain employs TRBV27 and TRBJ1-1; a possible D gene is TRBD1 (6 bases). V dropped 1 base and J dropped 5 bases, with 17 bases sitting between them. The length of the CDR3 is 16 residues. Germline V gene lookup returns CDR1 MNHEY and CDR2 SMNVEV (reference sequence). For the CDR3, the DNA is TGTGCCAGCAGTTTATTTCCCTCAGGGGAAGGGACTGAAGCTTTCTTT. This gives the protein CASSLFPSGEGTEAFF.